The 21 T cell receptor beta chains reported below all come from one sample, sequenced in a study of T cell responses to AZD1222 COVID-19 vaccine. The method was immunoSEQ multiplex PCR; TCRdb's version includes in-frame clones alone and lacks a portion of them. Of 200,000 or so clones detected, roughly 91% appear once; the ten largest clones hold around 1%. This specimen consisted of peripheral blood, obtained on day 0 of MenACWY control vaccination. The source of these receptors is an adult in good health.

The chain is built from TRBV11-3 and TRBJ2-7; no firm D call. The CDR3 has 13 amino acids. In germline, CDR1 is SGHNT, CDR2 YENEEA. With 2 bases removed from V and 5 bases from J, the gap between germline ends came to 10 bases. CDR3 protein: CASSLTVLDEQYF. The CDR3 DNA reads TGTGCCAGCAGCTTAACCGTGCTCGACGAGCAGTACTTC.

The chain combines TRBV7-2 with TRBJ1-1, with TRBD1 as a possible D gene (5 bases). The length of the CDR3 is 15 residues. CDR1 is SGHTA, CDR2 FQGNSA, per germline. The V end lost 1 base, the J end lost 5 bases, and 14 bases lay between the germline ends. The CDR3 loop reads CASSLGGAGSTEAFF. The CDR3 nucleotides are TGTGCCAGCAGCTTAGGAGGGGCAGGGAGTACTGAAGCTTTCTTT.

This chain links TRBV18 with TRBJ2-7; D gene uncertain. V was clipped by 4 bases and J by 3 bases, with 4 bases between them. The CDR3 spans 11 residues. Germline CDR1 KGHSH, CDR2 LQKENI. The CDR3 DNA reads as TGTGCCAGCTCACAGATCTACGAGCAGTACTTC. It yields the protein CASSQIYEQYF.

The rearrangement links TRBV5-4 to TRBJ2-1; the D is unclear. The ends were cut back, 4 bases at V and 7 bases at J, with 9 bases in the middle. The germline V gene has CDR1 SGHNT and CDR2 YYREEE (reference sequence). The CDR3 has 12 residues. The CDR3 here is CASSLTLNEQFF. DNA of the CDR3: TGTGCCAGCAGCCTCACCCTAAATGAGCAGTTCTTC.

The rearrangement uses TRBV5-6 and TRBJ1-1; TRBD1 might be the D (5 bases). Germline V lookup: CDR1 SGHDT, CDR2 YYEEEE. The CDR3 sequence is 15 residues long. The V end was cut by 6 bases, the J end by 5 bases, with 20 bases between. CDR3 coding DNA: TGTGCCAGCACCCACGATCGCCGGGGGAAAACTGAAGCTTTCTTT. As protein: CASTHDRRGKTEAFF.

V usage is TRBV3-1 (or the pseudogene TRBV3-2) and J usage is TRBJ1-1; D uncertain. V was cut by 4 bases and J by 4 bases, with 13 bases left in between. CDR1 is LGHDT and CDR2 is YNNKEL in the germline V gene (reference sequence). The CDR3 is 14 amino acids. CDR3 in amino acids: CASSPQVLGTEAFF. The CDR3 DNA reads as TGTGCCAGCAGCCCTCAGGTTTTGGGCACTGAAGCTTTCTTT.

The chain employs TRBV7-9 and TRBJ2-7, with D tentatively TRBD2 (6 bases). The germline V gene encodes CDR1 SEHNR and CDR2 FQNEAQ (reference sequence). The V end lost 3 bases, the J end lost 6 bases, and 15 bases lay between the germline ends. The CDR3 length is 14 residues. CDR3: CASSFERVGSEQYF. CDR3 DNA sequence: TGTGCCAGCAGCTTCGAGCGGGTCGGTTCCGAGCAGTACTTC.

V is TRBV28 and J is TRBJ1-2; 8 nucleotides align to TRBD1. Per germline, CDR1 MDHEN and CDR2 SYDVKM. This CDR3 region has 14 residues. The V segment lost 6 bases and the J segment 5 bases; nucleotides outside the gene matches: 8. This CDR3 reads CASSPTGEGYGYTF. CDR3 sequence (DNA): TGTGCCAGCAGCCCGACAGGGGAGGGGTATGGCTACACCTTC.

J is TRBJ1-6 and V is TRBV19, with TRBD1 as a possible D gene (6 bases). The germline gives CDR1 LNHDA, CDR2 SQIVND (reference sequence). This CDR3 region has 15 residues. Trimming took off 8 bases at V and 16 bases at J, with 27 bases between the two ends. The CDR3 reads CASSKGGQSAFRLHF. The CDR3 bases are TGTGCCAGTTCAAAAGGGGGACAAAGCGCCTTTCGACTCCACTTT.

The chain couples TRBV19 to TRBJ1-2; 8 bases are shared with TRBD1. The ends lost 4 bases at V and 6 bases at J; junction bases unmatched: 7. The CDR3 consists of 14 residues. CDR1 and CDR2 from the germline V gene are LNHDA and SQIVND (reference sequence). In DNA, the CDR3 is TGTGCCAGTAGTACTGGACAGGGAGGGAATGGCTACACCTTC. Translation gives CASSTGQGGNGYTF.

CDR3 nucleotide sequence: TGTGCCAGCAGAGGACAGGTCCATCAGCCCCAGCATTTT. This sequence encodes CASRGQVHQPQHF. The chain couples TRBV6-5 to TRBJ1-5, with 7 bases that match TRBD1. The trim removed 6 bases at V and 5 bases at J, leaving 4 bases unmatched. The CDR3 runs 13 residues. Per germline, CDR1 MNHEY and CDR2 SVGAGI.

This clone was seen just once. The genes are TRBV5-1 and TRBJ1-3, with D possibly being TRBD1 (5 bases). This CDR3 comprises 17 residues. Trimming left V 0 bases short and J 1 base short, with 14 bases between. The V gene's germline CDR1 is SGHRS and CDR2 YFSETQ. CDR3 protein: CASSLASGGMSGNTIYF. The CDR3, as DNA: TGCGCCAGCAGCTTGGCCAGTGGGGGGATGTCTGGAAACACCATATATTTT.

The J gene is TRBJ2-5, the V gene TRBV9; D might be TRBD2 (6 bases). The V gene lost 4 bases and the J gene lost 1 base, with 20 bases spanning the gap. Germline values: CDR1 SGDLS, CDR2 YYNGEE. CDR3 length equals 17 residues. CDR3 in DNA: TGTGCCAGCAGCACCGCTGGAGGGACCGGGATCCAAGAGACCCAGTACTTC. It codes for CASSTAGGTGIQETQYF.

The chain joins TRBV5-4 to TRBJ1-6, with 7 bases aligning to TRBD1. After removal of 0 bases from V and 14 bases from J, the junction contained 2 bases not matched to a gene. CDR1 is SGHNT and CDR2 is YYREEE in the germline V gene (reference sequence). The CDR3 sequence is 12 residues long. CDR3 nucleotides: TGTGCCAGCAGCTTGGCAGGGGGGGCCCTCCACTTT. Translated, it gives CASSLAGGALHF.

V gene TRBV3-1 (or the pseudogene TRBV3-2) combines with J gene TRBJ1-3, with D hard to call. CDR1 and CDR2 (germline): LGHDT, YNNKEL (reference sequence). V was clipped by 2 bases and J by 2 bases, with 4 bases between them. This CDR3 has 13 amino acids. The CDR3 spells CASSQNTGNTIYF. Here the CDR3 DNA reads TGTGCCAGCAGCCAAAATACTGGAAACACCATATATTTT.

This clone has only a few counts. V and J are TRBV5-1 and TRBJ1-2; TRBD1 is a possible D gene (6 bases). The germline V gene encodes CDR1 SGHRS and CDR2 YFSETQ. With 4 bases removed from V and 6 bases from J, the gap between germline ends came to 25 bases. The CDR3 has 17 residues. CDR3 coding DNA: TGCGCCAGCAGCCTCGGACAGCCCACACGCCTGAGCGATGGCTACACCTTC. It encodes CASSLGQPTRLSDGYTF.

The rearrangement uses TRBV30 and TRBJ1-5; no clear D. V was pared by 1 base and J by 3 bases, with 7 bases between. This CDR3 region has 13 residues. Germline V lookup: CDR1 GTSNPN, CDR2 SVGIG (reference sequence). CDR3 loop: CAWSEGPNQPQHF. CDR3 nucleotide sequence: TGTGCCTGGAGTGAGGGCCCCAATCAGCCCCAGCATTTT.

V is TRBV28 and J is TRBJ1-3; D unresolved. CDR3 length: 12 residues. With 3 bases removed from V and 4 bases from J, the gap between germline ends came to 4 bases. Germline CDR1 is MDHEN and CDR2 is SYDVKM. This chain's CDR3 is CASSLGGNTIYF. As DNA, the CDR3 is TGTGCCAGCAGTTTGGGCGGAAACACCATATATTTT.

The chain links TRBV3-1 (or the pseudogene TRBV3-2) to TRBJ1-1; 8 bases line up with TRBD1. V was pared by 1 base and J by 0 bases, with 4 bases of the junction left unmatched. The CDR3 loop spans 16 amino acids. Germline assignment: CDR1 LGHDT and CDR2 YNNKEL (reference sequence). This CDR3 is CASSQGTGSLNTEAFF. Here the CDR3 DNA reads TGTGCCAGCAGCCAAGGGACAGGGAGTTTGAACACTGAAGCTTTCTTT.

This chain connects TRBV3-1 (or the pseudogene TRBV3-2) to TRBJ1-1; TRBD1 is a possible D gene (5 bases). Germline V gives CDR1 LGHDT, CDR2 YNNKEL (reference sequence). The germline V and J ends were trimmed by 5 bases and 1 base, with 11 bases remaining between them. The CDR3 length is 14 residues. CDR3 sequence (DNA): TGTGCCAGCAGCAAACGGGGGTCGAACACTGAAGCTTTCTTT. It is translated as CASSKRGSNTEAFF.

The chain recombines TRBV4-1 with TRBJ2-3; 10 bases map to TRBD2. The V gene's germline CDR1 is MGHRA and CDR2 YSYEKL. After removal of 1 base from V and 2 bases from J, the junction contained 3 bases not matched to a gene. The CDR3 loop spans 16 amino acids. DNA of the CDR3: TGCGCCAGCAGCCAAGTAAGCGGGGGGGCCACAGATACGCAGTATTTT. Its protein product is CASSQVSGGATDTQYF.